The 31 T cell receptor beta chains given below trace back to one sample, sequenced in a study of molecular identifiers for immune sequencing clone quantification. TCRdb itself ran the PCR reads through MiXCR, one entry per CDR3 protein. The data show more than 60,000 distinct CDR3 sequences, 15% to 20% seen once. The material sequenced was naive CD8+ T cells from blood, with Jurkat cell RNA spiked in. The subset denotes: FACS-sorted CD8+CD4-CCR7+CD45RA+ naive T cells. These receptors were collected from a human donor in good health. Some libraries in this study had Jurkat cell RNA spiked in.

This clonotype has a count of ten or more. J is TRBJ2-3 and V is TRBV4-2, with D uncertain. Looked up from germline, CDR1 is LGHNA and CDR2 is YNFKEQ. V lost 4 bases and J 4 bases, leaving 12 bases between the germline ends. This CDR3 comprises 14 residues. CDR3 sequence (DNA): TGTGCCAGCAGCCCAAGCAGAGGTGCAGATACGCAGTATTTT. It codes for CASSPSRGADTQYF.

This rearrangement joins TRBV4-2 to TRBJ2-3; D is undetermined. The end of the DNA is better explained by TRBJ1-5, so the J call may be wrong. Germline CDR1 and CDR2: LGHNA and YNFKEQ. There are 15 residues in the CDR3. Written as DNA, the CDR3 is TGTGCCAGCAGCCAGGATCAGGATTCCACAGATACGCAGCATTTT. Its protein is CASSQDQDSTDTQHF.

Remarks on this clonotype: Its ends do not fully match the called genes, so a read error is possible. The chain combines TRBV7-8 with TRBJ2-3, with 9 bases fitting TRBD2. Germline V lookup: CDR1 SGHVS, CDR2 FQNEAQ. The CDR3 covers 19 residues. The CDR3 sequence: CASRFPVGRRGGREDTQYF. CDR3 bases: TGTGCCAGCCGCTTCCCTGTGGGCCGGCGGGGGGGCCGAGAAGATACGCAGTATTTT.

This clonotype was counted at least ten times. The rearrangement joins TRBV20-1 to TRBJ1-1; D is unresolved. V lost 0 bases and J 11 bases, leaving 19 bases between the germline ends. Germline V gene data show CDR1 as DFQATT and CDR2 as SNEGSKA (reference sequence). The CDR3 contains 14 residues. The CDR3 DNA sequence: TGCAGTGCTAGAGATCCCTACGCCGTAATGGAGGCTTTCTTT. Protein sequence: CSARDPYAVMEAFF.

Worth noting for this clonotype: A much bigger clone sits one base away, suggesting this may be a read error. V is TRBV30 and J is TRBJ1-4, with D possibly TRBD1 on 5 matching bases. Between the trimmed V and J ends, which lost 0 bases and 10 bases, there was a span of 18 bases. CDR1 is GTSNPN, CDR2 SVGIG, per germline (reference sequence). The CDR3 spans 15 residues. DNA for the CDR3: TGTGCCTGGAGTGTTTGGCAGGGTCGGGATGGAAAACTGTTTTTT. Its protein product is CAWSVWQGRDGKLFF.

Many counts were recorded for this clonotype. The chain links TRBV20-1 to TRBJ1-5; 7 bases agree with TRBD1. After removal of 1 base from V and 6 bases from J, the junction contained 15 bases not matched to a gene. The CDR3 totals 17 residues. In germline, CDR1 is DFQATT, CDR2 SNEGSKA (reference sequence). This CDR3 reads CSARGQGKQVATQPQHF. DNA for the CDR3: TGCAGTGCTAGAGGACAGGGAAAGCAGGTGGCCACTCAGCCCCAGCATTTT.

This clonotype was counted many times. The chain combines TRBV9 with TRBJ1-2; unclear D gene. Germline CDR1 reads SGDLS; CDR2 reads YYNGEE. The CDR3 contains 17 residues. V gave up 1 base and J gave up 3 bases, with 19 bases separating them. The CDR3 spells CASSVFERSSGDYGYTF. CDR3 nucleotides: TGTGCCAGCAGCGTATTTGAAAGGTCCTCTGGTGACTATGGCTACACCTTC.

This clonotype appeared many times. The CDR3 loop reads CSARDVAGELFF. The CDR3 DNA is TGCAGTGCTAGAGATGTAGCCGGGGAGCTGTTTTTT. The genes are TRBV20-1 and TRBJ2-2; D remains ambiguous. The V gene's germline CDR1 is DFQATT and CDR2 SNEGSKA (reference sequence). V was clipped by 0 bases and J by 6 bases, with 5 bases between them. The CDR3 spans 12 residues.

This clonotype has at least ten counts. CDR3 bases: TGTGCCTGGAGTCCGGGGGGCACTGAAGCTTTCTTT. Its translation: CAWSPGGTEAFF. This rearrangement joins TRBV30 to TRBJ1-1; perhaps TRBD1 as D (5 bases). The germline V gene has CDR1 GTSNPN and CDR2 SVGIG (reference sequence). With 2 bases removed from V and 4 bases from J, the gap between germline ends came to 8 bases. This CDR3 has 12 amino acids.

Notes on this clonotype: A much larger clone sits a single nucleotide away, making a read error possible. V and J are TRBV4-3 and TRBJ1-5; possible D gene TRBD1, 5 bases. Germline values: CDR1 LGHNA, CDR2 YSLEER. This CDR3 spans 17 amino acids. In nucleotides, the CDR3 is TGCGCCCGCAGCCAAGATCCCGGGGGGAGTCGCAATCAGCCCCAGCATTTT. Protein: CARSQDPGGSRNQPQHF.

The gene calls are TRBV30 and TRBJ2-7; either TRBD1 or TRBD2 may supply D (5 bases each). The CDR3 is 14 amino acids. Trimming removed 3 bases from V and 0 bases from J, with 12 bases in between. CDR1 GTSNPN and CDR2 SVGIG come from the germline V gene (reference sequence). The CDR3 sequence is CAWSGAGLSYEQYF. In DNA form, the CDR3 reads TGTGCCTGGAGCGGGGCAGGGCTCTCCTACGAGCAGTACTTC.

This clonotype was seen a single time. A much larger clone differs by one base, so this may be a read error. The chain combines TRBV6-1 with TRBJ1-6, with a weak D call TRBD1 (5 bases). The CDR3 runs 14 residues. CDR1 and CDR2 (germline): MNHNS, SASEGT. The chain's CDR3 is CAGSFQGAYSPLHF. The DNA for the CDR3 is TGTGCCGGCAGTTTTCAGGGAGCTTATTCACCCCTCCACTTT.

With respect to this clonotype: A single base separates this from a much larger clone, so it may be a read error. This chain uses TRBV29-1 with TRBJ1-1; D not certain. The CDR3 runs to 12 residues. V shed 7 bases and J shed 1 base, with 10 bases lying between them. Looked up from germline, CDR1 is SQVTM and CDR2 is ANQGSEA. CDR3 loop: CSARPTNTEAFF. CDR3 in DNA: TGCAGCGCCCGGCCTACGAACACTGAAGCTTTCTTT.

This clonotype was seen at least ten times. The V call is TRBV2, the J call TRBJ1-1; D is unclear. The germline V gene has CDR1 SNHLY and CDR2 FYNNEI. This CDR3 has 12 amino acids. V was trimmed by 7 bases and J by 1 base, leaving 7 bases between them. This CDR3 reads CASMNPNTEAFF. The CDR3 DNA sequence: TGTGCCAGCATGAACCCGAACACTGAAGCTTTCTTT.

The sample holds many counts of this clonotype. The chain couples TRBV28 to TRBJ2-5, with a weak D call TRBD2 (5 bases). From germline, CDR1 is MDHEN and CDR2 SYDVKM. This CDR3 region has 13 residues. V was cut by 8 bases and J by 4 bases, with 14 bases left in between. The CDR3 is CASATGFGETQYF. In DNA, the CDR3 is TGTGCCAGCGCGACGGGATTCGGAGAGACCCAGTACTTC.

The table lists this clonotype with many counts. V and J are TRBV2 and TRBJ2-7; D is possibly TRBD1 (6 bases). The CDR3 is made up of 13 amino acids. V gave up 5 bases and J gave up 3 bases, with 11 bases separating them. Germline V gives CDR1 SNHLY, CDR2 FYNNEI. The CDR3 nucleotides are TGTGCCAGCAGTCCAGAGGACAGCTACGAGCAGTACTTC. Its protein product is CASSPEDSYEQYF.

The rearrangement links TRBV2 to TRBJ2-1; no reliable D call. The V gene's germline CDR1 is SNHLY and CDR2 FYNNEI. The V gene lost 8 bases and the J gene lost 4 bases, with 12 bases spanning the gap. This CDR3 comprises 13 residues. The CDR3 coding sequence is TGTGCCAGCCGTCTAAACCCGTACAATGAGCAGTTCTTC. Protein sequence: CASRLNPYNEQFF.

There are a few counts of this clonotype. The rearrangement links TRBV28 to TRBJ1-1; tentatively, D is TRBD1 (6 bases). V was pared by 6 bases and J by 6 bases, with 17 bases between. The CDR3 contains 14 residues. CDR1 MDHEN and CDR2 SYDVKM come from the germline V gene. The CDR3 coding sequence is TGTGCCAGCAGCCCCGGGAGGGGGTACTCTGAAGCTTTCTTT. This encodes CASSPGRGYSEAFF.

The chain is built from TRBV9 and TRBJ2-7; perhaps TRBD2 as D (5 bases). The V end was cut by 0 bases, the J end by 6 bases, with 16 bases between. There are 15 residues in the CDR3. CDR1 is SGDLS, CDR2 YYNGEE, per germline. The CDR3 sequence: CASSVGTLLEGEQYF. The CDR3 DNA follows: TGTGCCAGCAGCGTAGGGACTCTCCTTGAGGGCGAGCAGTACTTC.

This clonotype has only a few counts. The chain has TRBV12-3 or TRBV12-4 and TRBJ2-1; a weak D match, TRBD1 (5 bases). The CDR3 has 15 amino acids. V lost 6 bases and J 2 bases, leaving 14 bases between the germline ends. This CDR3 reads CASSPTEDPYNEQFF. The CDR3 bases are TGTGCCAGCAGCCCGACAGAGGACCCCTACAATGAGCAGTTCTTC.

This clonotype has at least ten counts. The V and J genes are TRBV11-1 and TRBJ1-1; D is uncertain. This CDR3 region has 14 residues. Germline lookup yields CDR1 SGHAT and CDR2 FQDESV (reference sequence). V was cut by 5 bases and J by 3 bases, with 13 bases left in between. The CDR3 region has the DNA TGTGCCAGCAGCCATGGCGACGCAGACACTGAAGCTTTCTTT. It encodes CASSHGDADTEAFF.

This clonotype was counted at least ten times. This rearrangement joins TRBV11-2 to TRBJ2-1, with TRBD1 as a possible D gene (6 bases). The germline V gene has CDR1 SGHAT and CDR2 FQNNGV. Trimming left V 3 bases short and J 0 bases short, with 9 bases between. The CDR3 is made up of 15 amino acids. CDR3 coding DNA: TGTGCCAGCAGCTTGGGACACCTCTCCTACAATGAGCAGTTCTTC. Protein sequence: CASSLGHLSYNEQFF.

In its sample, this clonotype was seen many times. The chain combines TRBV18 with TRBJ2-3; 7 bases line up with TRBD2. This CDR3 has 16 amino acids. Germline V gene data show CDR1 as KGHSH and CDR2 as LQKENI. With 4 bases clipped from V and 7 bases from J, the junction kept 14 bases outside the gene matches. The CDR3 here is CASSLELATLQYTQYF. CDR3 in DNA: TGTGCCAGCTCACTAGAACTAGCGACCCTTCAATATACGCAGTATTTT.

This clonotype was counted many times. The V call is TRBV12-5, the J call TRBJ2-5; perhaps D is TRBD1 or TRBD2 (6 bases each). The CDR3 length is 15 residues. Trimming pared 0 bases from V and 5 bases from J, leaving 13 bases between. The germline CDR1 and CDR2 sequences are LGHNT and FRNRAP. The CDR3 sequence is CASGLVPTGGETQYF. The CDR3 nucleotides are TGTGCTAGTGGTTTGGTACCGACAGGAGGGGAGACCCAGTACTTC.

This chain links TRBV7-3 with TRBJ2-1, with 10 bases matching TRBD2. CDR3 length equals 16 residues. V gave up 3 bases and J gave up 9 bases; unmatched junction bases: 11. Germline-derived CDR1 and CDR2 are SGHTA and FQGTGA. The CDR3 DNA is TGTGCCAGCAGCTTTGGGTCGGCTAGCGGGAGCGCTGAGCAGTTCTTC. Translating it yields CASSFGSASGSAEQFF. The full variable domain, its missing parts supplied by reference TRBV7-3 and TRBJ2-1, is GAGVSQTPSNKVTEKGKYVELRCDPISGHTALYWYRQSLGQGPEFLIYFQGTGAADDSGLPNDRFFAVRPEGSVSTLKIQRTERGDSAVYLCASSFGSASGSAEQFFGPGTRLTVL.

This clonotype showed up just a few times. A single base separates this from a much larger clone, so it may be a read error. J is TRBJ2-3 and V is TRBV12-3 or TRBV12-4; 9 bases map to TRBD2. J gave up 4 bases and V 6 bases, and 11 bases lay outside the gene matches. This CDR3 is built from 16 residues. CDR3: CASRIPISGSSDTQYF. In DNA, the CDR3 is TGTGCCAGCAGGATACCGATTAGCGGGAGTTCAGATACGCAGTATTTT.

This clonotype has at least ten counts. In DNA, the CDR3 is TGCAGCGTTGAAGTTCGGCTAGCGGGAAATACGCAGTATTTT. Translated, it gives CSVEVRLAGNTQYF. The genes are TRBV29-1 and TRBJ2-3; 9 positions match TRBD2. Looked up from germline, CDR1 is SQVTM and CDR2 is ANQGSEA. After removal of 1 base from V and 7 bases from J, the junction contained 6 bases not matched to a gene. The CDR3 length is 14 residues.

This clonotype was detected ten times or more. V is TRBV4-1 and J is TRBJ2-3; D might be TRBD2 (5 bases). This CDR3 has 14 amino acids. Trimming stripped 4 bases from V and 4 bases from J, with 12 bases between. Germline V gene sequence: CDR1 MGHRA, CDR2 YSYEKL. The CDR3 loop is CASSPREAADTQYF. The CDR3 nucleotides read TGCGCCAGCAGCCCCCGGGAAGCAGCAGATACGCAGTATTTT.

Ten or more counts support this clonotype. The rearrangement joins TRBV5-1 to TRBJ2-7; D is perhaps TRBD2 (5 bases). Looked up from germline, CDR1 is SGHRS and CDR2 is YFSETQ. V gave up 1 base and J gave up 5 bases, with 10 bases separating them. The length of the CDR3 is 13 residues. Here the CDR3 DNA reads TGCGCCAGCAGCTTGCCCGGGGTCGACGAGCAGTACTTC. It codes for CASSLPGVDEQYF.

The chain is built from TRBV28 and TRBJ1-1, with a tentative D call TRBD1 (5 bases). Germline V gene lookup returns CDR1 MDHEN and CDR2 SYDVKM. This CDR3 comprises 15 residues. Deletions cut 6 bases from V and 4 bases from J, with 18 bases between. The chain's CDR3 is CASRQAPSSGTEAFF. CDR3 DNA sequence: TGTGCCAGCAGACAGGCACCAAGCTCTGGCACTGAAGCTTTCTTT.

This clonotype was observed many times. This sequence joins TRBV28 and TRBJ2-5; 7 bases match TRBD1. CDR3 size: 17 residues. With 8 bases clipped from V and 0 bases from J, the junction kept 15 bases outside the gene matches. Germline values: CDR1 MDHEN, CDR2 SYDVKM. The CDR3 here is CASGLDSGQKYQETQYF. CDR3 nucleotide sequence: TGTGCCAGCGGACTCGACTCGGGACAGAAGTACCAAGAGACCCAGTACTTC.